The 8 T cell receptor beta chains reported below all come from one sample, sequenced in a study of blood T cell repertoires in COVID-19. Libraries were prepared by immunoSEQ multiplex PCR; TCRdb keeps only in-frame clonotypes and omits some of them. The repertoire includes around 480,000 clones, 88% of them detected once, and about 12% sits in the top ten. The specimen sequenced was peripheral blood. The receptor source for this set is a woman aged 50 to 60 with COVID-19, enrolled during active disease.

V usage is TRBV9 and J usage is TRBJ1-1; D gene unclear. This CDR3 has 15 amino acids. Germline lookup yields CDR1 SGDLS and CDR2 YYNGEE. Trimming pared 4 bases from V and 3 bases from J, leaving 16 bases between. The CDR3 reads CASSTLRGLDTEAFF. In nucleotides, the CDR3 is TGTGCCAGCAGCACCCTCCGGGGTTTGGACACTGAAGCTTTCTTT.

For the CDR3, the DNA is TGTGCCAGCAGTGAGGGGCTGAATGCCGGGGAGCTGTTTTTT. It yields the protein CASSEGLNAGELFF. The chain joins TRBV2 to TRBJ2-2; TRBD1 might be the D (5 bases). This CDR3 comprises 14 residues. Germline CDR1 SNHLY, CDR2 FYNNEI. V lost 3 bases and J 6 bases, leaving 11 bases between the germline ends.

The DNA for the CDR3 is TGCGCCAGCAGCTTGGGACAGGGGTTGAACACTGAAGCTTTCTTT. Its translation: CASSLGQGLNTEAFF. This chain connects TRBV5-1 to TRBJ1-1, with TRBD1 identical over 8 bases. With 0 bases clipped from V and 0 bases from J, the junction kept 1 base outside the gene matches. This CDR3 comprises 15 residues. Germline CDR1 is SGHRS and CDR2 is YFSETQ.

V usage is TRBV7-8 and J usage is TRBJ2-1; weak D call: TRBD1 (5 bases). Between the trimmed V and J ends, which lost 2 bases and 0 bases, there was a span of 14 bases. The CDR3 has 17 residues. Germline-derived CDR1 and CDR2 are SGHVS and FQNEAQ. CDR3 in DNA: TGTGCCAGCAGCTTACTTCAGGGTCGAGCCTCCTACAATGAGCAGTTCTTC. Protein product: CASSLLQGRASYNEQFF.

This sequence joins TRBV4-1 and TRBJ1-1; 7 positions agree with TRBD1. V was clipped by 4 bases and J by 11 bases; unmatched bases: 7. Germline CDR1 reads MGHRA; CDR2 reads YSYEKL. CDR3 length equals 12 residues. This CDR3 reads CASSLRTGDAFF. The CDR3 DNA is TGCGCCAGCAGCCTGAGGACAGGCGACGCTTTCTTT.

This clone was counted once. The chain couples TRBV14 to TRBJ2-7; 8 nucleotides align to TRBD1. Germline CDR1 SGHDN, CDR2 FVKESK. The CDR3 length is 15 residues. The junction had 5 bases not matched to a gene; V was cut back by 4 bases and J by 0 bases. The CDR3 spells CASSRQGYSSYEQYF. The DNA of the CDR3 is TGTGCCAGCAGCCGACAGGGGTACTCCTCCTACGAGCAGTACTTC.

The V and J genes are TRBV11-3 and TRBJ1-1; no reliable D call. This CDR3 has 13 amino acids. Looked up from germline, CDR1 is SGHNT and CDR2 is YENEEA. V lost 3 bases and J lost 4, with 9 bases in between. This CDR3 reads CASSFRETTEAFF. In DNA, the CDR3 is TGTGCCAGCAGCTTTAGGGAGACCACTGAAGCTTTCTTT.

The J gene is TRBJ2-1, the V gene TRBV27; TRBD1 aligns across 7 bases. V shed 2 bases and J 4 bases; nucleotides not matched to a gene: 2. CDR1 is MNHEY, CDR2 SMNVEV, per germline (reference sequence). This CDR3 region has 14 residues. The CDR3 reads CASSLAGGYNEQFF. CDR3 DNA: TGTGCCAGCAGTTTAGCAGGGGGTTACAATGAGCAGTTCTTC.